The sequence of this T cell receptor (beta chain) was determined in a study of T cells in localized non-small cell lung cancer (dated by TCRdb to 2019 to 2021). Study-wide context: The study examined T cell repertoires in approximately 240 patients with early-stage NSCLC and compared tumors with uninvolved tumor-adjacent lungs. Of the NSCLC patients, around 130 were male and around 99 were female, and the mean age was approximately 66 years. The cohort comprised 200 to 300 treatment-naïve NSCLC patients with resected, localized lung tumors. Beyond this particular receptor, the publication reports: Uninvolved tumor-adjacent lung showed the highest T cell clonality, higher than tumor, which suggests more focused antigenic responses in the adjacent lung. Since the design was exploratory, TCR variables were selected using unadjusted p-values with no false-discovery rate correction. Higher blood T cell density associated with longer overall survival, while higher adjacent-lung clonality associated with shorter survival. A median of 57 of the top 100 tumor clones turned up in the paired uninvolved adjacent lung, and under 30 of those clones also ranked among the top 100 of that same adjacent lung. Because multi-region tumor sequencing was not performed, intratumor heterogeneity could not be ruled out.

With regard to this clone: The target of this receptor is not known. No base quality information exists; no much larger clone differs at one position.

The immunoSEQ Assay was used to sequence TCR beta CDR3 regions from DNA. In the original analysis: T cell density was computed as TCR beta template counts normalized to usable DNA estimated by amplifying housekeeping genes. Richness was estimated using the preseqR package, with extrapolation to 400,000 templates for PBMC samples and to 120,000 templates for tissue samples. Clonality was taken to be one minus Pielou's evenness. Tissue-enriched TCRs were identified by differential abundance testing using productive amino-acid clonotypes, minimum total count 5 and alpha 0.1. The Jaccard Index and the Morisita Overlap Index were used to measure repertoire overlap between compartments. TCR beta CDR3s were clustered by GLIPH together with public tetramer-defined viral CDR3s, and at least three viral sequences plus V-gene enrichment were required for viral motifs. In TCRdb, the immuneACCESS table is reduced to in-frame sequences with V and J assigned. These tables do not hold every clone; where another copy was compared, an unresolved V gene accounts for under half, and the others remain unexplained. Clone size and V and J calls were adopted from that table, with D and trimming inferred from the DNA. The sample records tens of thousands of clones, around nine tenths of which are singletons. The top ten hold about 2.9% of the sample.

At diagnosis, peripheral blood, uninvolved tumor-adjacent lung and tumor were collected and were preserved as a mix of fresh-frozen and FFPE material. For TCR repertoire profiling, the blood samples were analyzed as peripheral blood mononuclear cells. V loses 0 bases at its end and J loses 6 bases; junction bases beyond the gene matches: 5. Spanning cysteine to phenylalanine, the CDR3 consists of 16 amino acids. The retained sequence is limited to the CDR3, 48 bases, with the frame set at the first base. Via the germline V gene, CDR1 is SGHRS and CDR2 YFSETQ. This sequence was found in a female donor of 60 years or more with stage I lung adenocarcinoma. This chain joins TRBV5-1 to TRBJ2-3; 12 bases in the junction line up with TRBD2. Sample: peripheral blood, taken before any cancer treatment. The CDR3 has the sequence CASSLGLAGGSDTQYF. The sequenced DNA: TGCGCCAGCAGCTTGGGGCTAGCGGGAGGGTCGGATACGCAGTATTTT.